This T cell receptor (beta chain) was captured in a study of cytotoxic CD8 clonotypes in ibrutinib-treated CLL. Background on the study: By median 68 months, roughly twelve had progressed and around 15 stayed remitted; responses had been 2 complete and around 25 partial.

As to this clone: The antigen is undetermined.

This table comes from immunoSEQ multiplex PCR, and its TCRdb copy is limited to in-frame clones, with some not included. The data hold about 140,000 clones, with more than 75% observed a single time. The CDR3 sequence is 17 residues long. With 0 bases clipped from V and 0 bases from J, the junction kept 5 bases outside the gene matches. Germline V gene sequence: CDR1 MNHEY, CDR2 SMNVEV (reference sequence). The study, taken as a whole, reports: Public clonotypes, found uncommonly, either contracted or stayed stable on treatment.

The chain couples TRBV27 to TRBJ2-7; 10 nucleotides agree with TRBD2. This receptor was obtained from a human donor with chronic lymphocytic leukemia. The sample consisted of PBMCs, taken after 36 months of ibrutinib treatment. The CDR3 DNA sequence: TGTGCCAGCAGTTTATCGGCTAGCGGGGGTTACTCCTACGAGCAGTACTTC. Its protein is CASSLSASGGYSYEQYF.